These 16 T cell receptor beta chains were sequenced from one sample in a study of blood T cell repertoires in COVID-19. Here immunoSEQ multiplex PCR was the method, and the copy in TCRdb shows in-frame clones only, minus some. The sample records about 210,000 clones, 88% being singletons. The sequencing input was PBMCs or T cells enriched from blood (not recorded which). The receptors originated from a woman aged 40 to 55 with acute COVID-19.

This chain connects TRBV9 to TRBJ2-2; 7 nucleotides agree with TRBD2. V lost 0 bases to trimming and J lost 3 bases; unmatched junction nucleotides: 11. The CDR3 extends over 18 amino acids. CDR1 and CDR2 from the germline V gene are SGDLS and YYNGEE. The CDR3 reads CASSVAQGAGVYTGELFF. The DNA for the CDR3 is TGTGCCAGCAGCGTAGCGCAGGGTGCGGGAGTGTACACCGGGGAGCTGTTTTTT.

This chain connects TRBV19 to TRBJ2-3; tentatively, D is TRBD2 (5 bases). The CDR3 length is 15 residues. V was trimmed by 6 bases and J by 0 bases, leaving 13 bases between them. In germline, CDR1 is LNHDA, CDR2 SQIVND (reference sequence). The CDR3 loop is CASSQRGFSTDTQYF. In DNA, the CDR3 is TGTGCCAGTAGCCAACGCGGGTTTAGCACAGATACGCAGTATTTT.

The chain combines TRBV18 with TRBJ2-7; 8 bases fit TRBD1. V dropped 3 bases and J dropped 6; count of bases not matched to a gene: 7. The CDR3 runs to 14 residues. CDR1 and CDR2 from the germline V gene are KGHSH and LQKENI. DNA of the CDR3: TGTGCCAGCTCACCTGCCGGACAGGGCGGCGAGCAGTACTTC. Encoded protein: CASSPAGQGGEQYF.

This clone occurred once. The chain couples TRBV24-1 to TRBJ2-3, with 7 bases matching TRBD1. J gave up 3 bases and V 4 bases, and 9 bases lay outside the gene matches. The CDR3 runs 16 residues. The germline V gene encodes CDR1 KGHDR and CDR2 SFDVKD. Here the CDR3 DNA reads TGTGCCACCAGTGACGGCGACAGGGTAGGAACAGATACGCAGTATTTT. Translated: CATSDGDRVGTDTQYF.

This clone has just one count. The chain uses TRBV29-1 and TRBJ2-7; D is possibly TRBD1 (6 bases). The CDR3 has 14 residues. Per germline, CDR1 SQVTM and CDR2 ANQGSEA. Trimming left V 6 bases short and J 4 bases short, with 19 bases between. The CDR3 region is CSVPSSGQGYEQYF. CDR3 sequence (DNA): TGCAGCGTCCCCAGCTCCGGTCAGGGGTACGAGCAGTACTTC.

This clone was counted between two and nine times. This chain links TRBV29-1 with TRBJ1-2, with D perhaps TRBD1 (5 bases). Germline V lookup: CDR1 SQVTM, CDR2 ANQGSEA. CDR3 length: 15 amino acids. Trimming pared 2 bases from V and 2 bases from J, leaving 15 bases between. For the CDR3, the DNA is TGCAGCGTTGAACAGGGCGCGAGGTTCAACTATGGCTACACCTTC. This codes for CSVEQGARFNYGYTF.

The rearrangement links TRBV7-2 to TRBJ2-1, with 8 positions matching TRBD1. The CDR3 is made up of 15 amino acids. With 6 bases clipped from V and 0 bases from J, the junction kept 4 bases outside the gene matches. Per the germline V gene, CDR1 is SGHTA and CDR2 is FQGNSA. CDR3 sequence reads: CASRSGGSSYNEQFF. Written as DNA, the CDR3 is TGTGCCAGCAGATCAGGGGGCAGCTCCTACAATGAGCAGTTCTTC.

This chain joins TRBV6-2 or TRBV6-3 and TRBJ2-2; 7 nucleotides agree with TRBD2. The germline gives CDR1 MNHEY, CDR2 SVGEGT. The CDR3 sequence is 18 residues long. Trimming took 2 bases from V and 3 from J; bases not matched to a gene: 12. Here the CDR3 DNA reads TGTGCCAGCAGTTACGGGACTATTCACCCAGCTTACACCGGGGAGCTGTTTTTT. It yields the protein CASSYGTIHPAYTGELFF.

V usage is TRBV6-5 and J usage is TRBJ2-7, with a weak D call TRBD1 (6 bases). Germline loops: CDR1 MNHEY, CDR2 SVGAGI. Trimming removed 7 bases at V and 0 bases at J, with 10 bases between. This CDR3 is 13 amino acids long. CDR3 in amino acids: CASTRTDSYEQYF. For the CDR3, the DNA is TGTGCCAGCACACGGACAGACTCCTACGAGCAGTACTTC.

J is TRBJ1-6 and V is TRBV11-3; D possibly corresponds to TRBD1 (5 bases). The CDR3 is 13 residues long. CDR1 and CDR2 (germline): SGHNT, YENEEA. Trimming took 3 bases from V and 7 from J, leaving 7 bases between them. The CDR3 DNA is TGTGCCAGCAGCTTGGGGGGGAATTCACCCCTCCACTTT. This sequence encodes CASSLGGNSPLHF.

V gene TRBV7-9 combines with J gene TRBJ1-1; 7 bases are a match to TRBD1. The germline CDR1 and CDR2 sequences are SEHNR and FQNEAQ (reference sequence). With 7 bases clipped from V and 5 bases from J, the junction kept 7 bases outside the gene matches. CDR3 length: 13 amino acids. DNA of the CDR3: TGTGCCAGCATCAGGGGGGTGCGTACTGAAGCTTTCTTT. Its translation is CASIRGVRTEAFF.

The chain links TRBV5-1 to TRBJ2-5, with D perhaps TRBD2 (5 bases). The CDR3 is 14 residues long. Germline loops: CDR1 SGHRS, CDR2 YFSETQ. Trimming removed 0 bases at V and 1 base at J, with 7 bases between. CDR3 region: CASSLGGAQETQYF. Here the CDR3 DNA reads TGCGCCAGCAGCTTGGGGGGAGCCCAAGAGACCCAGTACTTC.

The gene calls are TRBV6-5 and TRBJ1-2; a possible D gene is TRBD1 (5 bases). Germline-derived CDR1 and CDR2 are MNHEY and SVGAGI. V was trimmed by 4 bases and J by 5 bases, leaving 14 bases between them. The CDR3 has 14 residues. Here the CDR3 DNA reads TGTGCCAGCAGTTTCAGGGCGGATGGGTATGGCTACACCTTC. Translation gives CASSFRADGYGYTF.

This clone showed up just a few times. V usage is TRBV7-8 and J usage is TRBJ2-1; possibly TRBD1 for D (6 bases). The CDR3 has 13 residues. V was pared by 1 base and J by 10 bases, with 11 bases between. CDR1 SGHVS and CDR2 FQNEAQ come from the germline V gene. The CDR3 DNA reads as TGTGCCAGCAGCTTAGGGACAGTAACGGAGCAGTTCTTC. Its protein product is CASSLGTVTEQFF.

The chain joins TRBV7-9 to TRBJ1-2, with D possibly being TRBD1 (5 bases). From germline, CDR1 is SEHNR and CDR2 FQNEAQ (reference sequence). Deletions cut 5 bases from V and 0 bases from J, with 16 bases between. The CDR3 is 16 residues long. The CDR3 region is CASSPGASGPNYGYTF. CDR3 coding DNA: TGTGCCAGCAGCCCTGGGGCAAGTGGGCCTAACTATGGCTACACCTTC.

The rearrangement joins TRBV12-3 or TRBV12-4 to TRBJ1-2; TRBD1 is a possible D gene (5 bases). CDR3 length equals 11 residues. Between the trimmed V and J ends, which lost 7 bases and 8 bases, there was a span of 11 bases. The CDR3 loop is CASTSRGGYTF. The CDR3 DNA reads TGTGCCAGCACTAGTAGGGGCGGCTACACCTTC.